This T cell receptor beta chain was captured by sequencing in a study of metastatic and nonmetastatic thyroid tumors. Study-wide background: Repertoires from malignant and benign thyroid patients were compared across blood and tumor or nodule tissue.

No patient had received any treatment before thyroid surgery. This clone was counted at least ten times. As yet, its antigen is unknown. Study-level points and caveats: Within blood and tumor, benign nodules reportedly had significantly lower TCR beta diversity than malignant thyroid tumors did.

Per the original data handling: CDR3 was compared across clinicopathological groups, and the resulting differences were used to build a distant-metastasis classifier for papillary thyroid cancer. MiXCR reprocessed the PCR reads for TCRdb. These V and J calls are TCRdb output, not the study's own analysis. The sample holds around 65,000 clones, 12% to 15% seen once. The clonotype comes from a male donor with papillary thyroid cancer or a benign thyroid nodule (not recorded which). Some clones in this sample may be carry-over from other donors' samples. Sequenced material: blood.

CDR3 coding DNA: TGTGCTGGAGGGGGACAGACAAACTATGGCTACACCTTC. It codes for CAGGGQTNYGYTF. The rearrangement links TRBV7-7 to TRBJ1-2; 7 bases are a match to TRBD1. This CDR3 has 13 residues. CDR1 is SSHAT and CDR2 is FNYEAQ in the germline V gene (reference sequence).